A selection of T cell receptor beta chains follows, all from one sample in a study of beta chain features in type 1 diabetes. The data were produced by immunoSEQ multiplex PCR, yet TCRdb's version contains in-frame clones alone and is incomplete. This sample has tens of thousands of clones; approximately 52% occur once, and the top ten carry around 2.7%. The sequenced material came from Tregs from blood. These receptors originate from a woman in her thirties or forties with type 1 diabetes. The CDR3 runs from the conserved cysteine through the conserved F or W. A D gene is named only where the DNA matches it firmly. The size field is filled for only some rows; it gives once, few, many or a size class.

V gene,J gene,D gene,clone size,CDR3 length,CDR3 protein,CDR3 DNA
TRBV30,TRBJ2-2,TRBD2,NA,13,CAWRTAGAGELFF,TGTGCCTGGAGAACAGCGGGAGCCGGGGAGCTGTTTTTT
TRBV5-4,TRBJ1-5,NA,NA,13,CASSLAGSQPQHF,TGTGCCAGCAGCTTGGCGGGGAGTCAGCCCCAGCATTTT
TRBV11-2,TRBJ2-5,NA,few,14,CASSSGLSQETQYF,TGTGCCAGCAGCTCTGGACTGTCTCAAGAGACCCAGTACTTC
TRBV7-9,TRBJ1-3,TRBD1,medium-sized,17,CASSSGQGLRGGNTIYF,TGTGCCAGCAGCTCAGGACAGGGGTTGAGGGGTGGAAACACCATATATTTT
TRBV27,TRBJ2-7,NA,once,14,CASSLSRLGGEQYF,TGTGCCAGCAGTTTATCGAGATTGGGGGGCGAGCAGTACTTC
TRBV4-3,TRBJ1-3,NA,NA,17,CASSQDSTGLSGNTIYF,TGCGCCAGCAGCCAAGATTCGACGGGTTTATCTGGAAACACCATATATTTT
TRBV7-2,TRBJ2-7,TRBD2,NA,14,CASSAVAGRDEQYF,TGTGCCAGCAGCGCGGTCGCAGGGAGGGACGAGCAGTACTTC
TRBV5-1,TRBJ1-2,NA,few,13,CASSFRDTYGYTF,TGCGCCAGCAGCTTCCGGGACACCTATGGCTACACCTTC
TRBV7-2,TRBJ2-6,TRBD1,NA,17,CASSSAGGRLGANVLTF,TGTGCCAGCAGCTCAGCAGGGGGCCGGTTGGGGGCCAACGTCCTGACTTTC
TRBV21-1,TRBJ2-3,NA,NA,14,CASREREGRDTQYF,TGTGCCAGCAGGGAGCGGGAGGGCCGGGATACGCAGTATTTT
TRBV29-1,TRBJ2-5,NA,NA,14,CSVVPLAPGETQYF,TGCAGCGTTGTTCCGTTAGCCCCGGGAGAGACCCAGTACTTC
TRBV29-1,TRBJ1-1,NA,NA,13,CSVRTEMNTEAFF,TGCAGCGTGAGGACAGAAATGAACACTGAAGCTTTCTTT
TRBV6-6,TRBJ1-1,TRBD1,NA,14,CASSSWTGGTEAFF,TGTGCCAGCAGCTCATGGACAGGGGGCACTGAAGCTTTCTTT
TRBV11-2,TRBJ1-5,NA,few,15,CASSSTGDSNQPQHF,TGTGCCAGCAGCTCGACAGGAGATAGCAATCAGCCCCAGCATTTT
TRBV6-1,TRBJ1-5,NA,NA,15,CASRSGRGSGQPQHF,TGTGCCAGCAGATCCGGGCGGGGTTCAGGTCAGCCCCAGCATTTT
TRBV5-4,TRBJ2-7,TRBD1,NA,14,CASSNLDRVGEQYF,TGTGCCAGCAGCAACTTAGACAGGGTGGGAGAGCAGTACTTC
TRBV2,TRBJ2-5,TRBD2,few,17,CASSVGTSGRRQETQYF,TGTGCCAGCAGTGTGGGGACTAGCGGGAGACGGCAAGAGACCCAGTACTTC
TRBV7-3,TRBJ2-1,TRBD2,NA,15,CASSLTSDSYNEQFF,TGTGCCAGCAGCCTTACTAGCGACTCCTACAATGAGCAGTTCTTC
TRBV19,TRBJ2-6,TRBD1,NA,18,CASSPTGVMSSGANVLTF,TGTGCCAGTTCCCCGACAGGGGTAATGAGCTCTGGGGCCAACGTCCTGACTTTC
TRBV7-2,TRBJ2-7,NA,NA,14,CASSLVAGTYEQYF,TGTGCCAGCAGCTTAGTGGCAGGAACCTACGAGCAGTACTTC
TRBV30,TRBJ1-4,NA,few,14,CAWTIGEANEKLFF,TGTGCCTGGACGATTGGGGAGGCAAATGAAAAACTGTTTTTT
TRBV19,TRBJ1-1,NA,medium-sized,14,CASTLQGRNTEAFF,TGTGCCAGTACCCTTCAGGGTCGGAACACTGAAGCTTTCTTT
TRBV4-1,TRBJ2-6,NA,NA,14,CASSLSAGANVLTF,TGCGCCAGCAGCCTTTCTGCTGGGGCCAACGTCCTGACTTTC
TRBV5-4,TRBJ1-1,TRBD1,NA,15,CASSLEGARGTEAFF,TGTGCCAGCAGCTTGGAGGGGGCCCGGGGCACTGAAGCTTTCTTT
TRBV6-5,TRBJ1-1,NA,NA,14,CASSYSVRNTEAFF,TGTGCCAGCAGTTACTCGGTCAGAAACACTGAAGCTTTCTTT
TRBV5-1,TRBJ2-1,NA,NA,13,CASSLVTYNEQFF,TGCGCCAGCAGCTTGGTAACCTACAATGAGCAGTTCTTC
TRBV6-6,TRBJ1-4,NA,few,13,CASKEPTNEKLFF,TGTGCCAGCAAGGAGCCAACTAATGAAAAACTGTTTTTT
TRBV5-6,TRBJ2-2,TRBD1,few,16,CASSFVGQGNTGELFF,TGTGCCAGCAGCTTCGTGGGACAGGGAAACACCGGGGAGCTGTTTTTT
TRBV10-3,TRBJ1-1,TRBD1,few,14,CAIREYRGNTEAFF,TGTGCCATCAGGGAGTACAGGGGTAATACTGAAGCTTTCTTT
TRBV10-3,TRBJ2-1,TRBD2,NA,17,CAISEPTSGGAKNEQFF,TGTGCCATCAGTGAGCCGACTAGCGGGGGGGCGAAGAATGAGCAGTTCTTC
TRBV6-5,TRBJ1-5,TRBD1,NA,14,CASSQSTGSQPQHF,TGTGCCAGCAGTCAGTCGACAGGGAGTCAGCCCCAGCATTTT
TRBV9,TRBJ1-4,NA,NA,16,CASSVGVRASAEKLFF,TGTGCCAGCAGCGTAGGGGTGAGAGCCAGCGCTGAAAAACTGTTTTTT
TRBV5-1,TRBJ1-2,NA,NA,13,CASSPERLYGYTF,TGCGCCAGCAGCCCAGAGCGGCTCTATGGCTACACCTTC
TRBV5-1,TRBJ2-6,TRBD1,NA,15,CASSGQGGGANVLTF,TGCGCCAGCAGCGGACAGGGAGGTGGGGCCAACGTCCTGACTTTC
TRBV29-1,TRBJ1-5,TRBD1,NA,13,CSVRGQPDQPQHF,TGCAGCGTTCGGGGACAGCCAGATCAGCCCCAGCATTTT
TRBV6-6,TRBJ2-5,NA,NA,15,CASSFGPQGGETQYF,TGTGCCAGCAGTTTCGGGCCCCAGGGAGGCGAGACCCAGTACTTC
TRBV6-5,TRBJ1-3,TRBD1,NA,13,CASSPGQGSLGYF,TGTGCCAGCAGCCCCGGACAGGGCTCCCTCGGATATTTT